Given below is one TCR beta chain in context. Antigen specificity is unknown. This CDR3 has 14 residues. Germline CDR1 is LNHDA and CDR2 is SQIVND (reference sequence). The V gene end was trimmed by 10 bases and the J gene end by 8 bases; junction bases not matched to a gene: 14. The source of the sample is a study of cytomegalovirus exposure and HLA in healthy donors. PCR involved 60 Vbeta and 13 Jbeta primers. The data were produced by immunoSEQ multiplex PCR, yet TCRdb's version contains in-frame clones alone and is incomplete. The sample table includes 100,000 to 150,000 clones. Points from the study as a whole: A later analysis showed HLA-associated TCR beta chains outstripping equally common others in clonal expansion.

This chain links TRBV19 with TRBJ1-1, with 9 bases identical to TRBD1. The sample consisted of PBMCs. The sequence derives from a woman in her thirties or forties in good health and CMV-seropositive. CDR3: CATRMPGQGPEAFF. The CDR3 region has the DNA TGTGCCACTCGAATGCCGGGACAGGGCCCCGAAGCTTTCTTT.